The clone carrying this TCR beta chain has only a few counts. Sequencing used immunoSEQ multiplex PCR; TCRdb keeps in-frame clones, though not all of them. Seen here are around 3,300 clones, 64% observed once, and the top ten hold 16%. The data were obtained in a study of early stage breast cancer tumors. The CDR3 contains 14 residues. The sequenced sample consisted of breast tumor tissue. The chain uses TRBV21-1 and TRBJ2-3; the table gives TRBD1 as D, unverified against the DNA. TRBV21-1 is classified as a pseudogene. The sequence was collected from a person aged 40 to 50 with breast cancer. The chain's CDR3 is CASSSRQGADTQYF. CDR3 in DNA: TGTGCCAGCAGCTCCCGACAGGGGGCAGATACGCAGTATTTT.